This T cell receptor (beta chain) was sequenced during a study of Tregs in tolerant kidney transplant recipients. The study, taken as a whole, reports: Tregs expanded with activated donor B cells seemed most donor-specific. Findings come from small patient numbers and require larger validation.

Clones were sequenced by immunoSEQ multiplex PCR, and TCRdb holds only the in-frame ones, with some missing. The sample carries tens of thousands of clones, about 89% recorded once. Regarding this clone: Its antigen is still unknown.

This CDR3 is 12 amino acids long. Trimming took off 4 bases at V and 2 bases at J, with 8 bases between the two ends. The germline V gene has CDR1 SQVTM and CDR2 ANQGSEA. CD4+CD25+CD127- Tregs, CD4+CD25- non-Tregs, CD4 and CD8 cells were sorted. This rearrangement joins TRBV29-1 to TRBJ1-2; possibly TRBD1 for D (5 bases). Sequenced material: Tregs from blood. This TCR was sampled from a human donor in good health. CDR3 nucleotides: TGCAGCGTTGTCTGGGGGAACTATGGCTACACCTTC. Protein product: CSVVWGNYGYTF.